A selection of T cell receptor beta chains follows, all from one sample in a study of response to subunit inactivated influenza vaccine. TCRdb re-called the RT-PCR reads with MiXCR, one entry per CDR3 protein. Counted here are about 480,000 distinct CDR3 sequences, approximately 11% occurring once; the ten biggest clones make up 12%. The starting material was PBMCs from blood, obtained around seven weeks after vaccination. The receptor set was obtained from a man aged 45-65 years who received an inactivated influenza vaccine. Both conserved end residues are part of each CDR3. The order of the fields is clone size, D gene, V gene, J gene, CDR3 DNA, CDR3 protein. D genes are given only for firm matches. A row's size may be missing; if present it is once, few, many or a size class.

many	-	TRBV5-1	TRBJ1-1	TGCGCCAGCAGGACTTTGAACACTGAAGCTTTCTTT	CASRTLNTEAFF
few	-	TRBV24-1	TRBJ2-7	TGTGCCACCAGTGATGGGGGACTTTTCCCCTACGAGCAGTACTTC	CATSDGGLFPYEQYF
few	-	TRBV5-4	TRBJ2-5	TGTGCCAGCAGCTTGAGGGTGGCCCAAGAGACCCAGTACTTC	CASSLRVAQETQYF
few	-	TRBV28	TRBJ2-7	TGTGCCAGCAGACCTTACCCGGACGGGTACGAGCAGTACTTC	CASRPYPDGYEQYF
-	-	TRBV20-1	TRBJ2-6	TGCAGTGCTAGAGCCGACAGATCGATCTCTGGGGCCAACGTCCTGACTTTC	CSARADRSISGANVLTF
many	-	TRBV20-1	TRBJ2-3	TGCAGTGTCAGCCCGACAGGAGCCAGCACAGATACGCAGTATTTT	CSVSPTGASTDTQYF
many	-	TRBV7-2	TRBJ2-5	TGTGCCAGCAGTATCGGTTTGGCGACCCAGTACTTC	CASSIGLATQYF
many	-	TRBV6-2/TRBV6-3	TRBJ2-1	TGTGCCAGCAGCTATAGCGGTTACAATGAGCAGTTCTTC	CASSYSGYNEQFF
few	TRBD1	TRBV3-1	TRBJ2-3	TGTGCCAGCAGCCAAGCGACACCGGGACAGGGGACAGATACGCAGTATTTT	CASSQATPGQGTDTQYF
many	-	TRBV12-3/TRBV12-4	TRBJ1-5	TGTGCCAGCAGTCTCGACGGACGCAATCAGCCCCAGCATTTT	CASSLDGRNQPQHF
-	-	TRBV5-1	TRBJ1-1	TGCGCCAGCAGCCCTAATACCAGGGCCACTGAAGCTTTCTTT	CASSPNTRATEAFF
few	-	TRBV7-8	TRBJ2-6	TGTGCCAGCAGCTTAGCCCGCAGGAGCTCTGGGGCCAACGTCCTGACTTTC	CASSLARRSSGANVLTF
few	-	TRBV28	TRBJ2-3	TGTGCCAGCACCCGAGGGCTCAGCACAGATACGCAGTATTTT	CASTRGLSTDTQYF
-	TRBD2	TRBV27	TRBJ2-2	TGTGCCAGCAGTTTATTAGGGGGACTAGCGGGACGCCGGGAGAGCGGGGAGCTGTTTTTT	CASSLLGGLAGRRESGELFF
few	-	TRBV5-6	TRBJ2-4	TGTGCCAGCAGCTTGGGACGCTTACTAGCCAAAAACATTCAGTACTTC	CASSLGRLLAKNIQYF
-	TRBD1	TRBV4-2	TRBJ2-7	TGTGCCAGCAGCCAACCGACAGGGGCCTACGAGCAGTACTTC	CASSQPTGAYEQYF
few	-	TRBV29-1	TRBJ2-7	TGCAGCGTTGAATCCTCATCCTACGAGCAGTACTTC	CSVESSSYEQYF
-	-	TRBV7-2	TRBJ2-1	TGTGCCAGCAGCTTATTTCATCAGGGGGGGGCCACGAATGAGCAGTTCTTC	CASSLFHQGGATNEQFF
few	TRBD2	TRBV20-1	TRBJ2-7	TGCAGTGCTAGCGAGGACTCGGGGGGGTTCTACGAGCAGTACTTC	CSASEDSGGFYEQYF
few	TRBD2	TRBV28	TRBJ2-3	TGTGCCAGCAGTACAGGGACTAGCGGGAGGTTAGATACGCAGTATTTT	CASSTGTSGRLDTQYF
-	TRBD1	TRBV20-1	TRBJ1-2	TGCAGTGCGAACCGAGGACAGGGGCCGGGTGGCTACACCTTC	CSANRGQGPGGYTF
many	-	TRBV29-1	TRBJ2-7	TGCAGCGTTGAAGACGCAATCAGGGGCAACGAGCAGTACTTC	CSVEDAIRGNEQYF
few	TRBD1	TRBV19	TRBJ1-2	TGTGCCAGTAACGGGGACAGGGGCTATGGCTACACCTTC	CASNGDRGYGYTF
many	-	TRBV6-1	TRBJ2-1	TGTGCCAGCAGCTCGCCGGGGTCGAGTGAGCAGTTCTTC	CASSSPGSSEQFF
few	TRBD2	TRBV12-3/TRBV12-4	TRBJ2-3	TGTGCCAGCAGTACGGGAGGGCCGAATACGCAGTATTTT	CASSTGGPNTQYF
many	-	TRBV28	TRBJ2-7	TGTGCCAGCAGTACAGGAAGTGGAGCTTCCTACGAGCAGTACTTC	CASSTGSGASYEQYF
few	-	TRBV27	TRBJ2-6	TGTGCCAGCACTCCGCAGGGATTACCCTCTGGGGCCAACGTCCTGACTTTC	CASTPQGLPSGANVLTF
many	-	TRBV4-2	TRBJ2-1	TGTGCCAGCAGCCAAGATTGGGGTGGCTCCTACAATGAGCAGTTCTTC	CASSQDWGGSYNEQFF
-	TRBD2	TRBV20-1	TRBJ2-1	TGCAGTGCTAGCCCTACTAGCGGGAGTCAGAATGAGCAGTTCTTC	CSASPTSGSQNEQFF
few	TRBD1	TRBV9	TRBJ2-5	TGTGCCAGCAGCGCAACCGGGACAGGCCAAGAGACCCAGTACTTC	CASSATGTGQETQYF
-	TRBD2	TRBV7-9	TRBJ2-1	TGTGCCAGCAGCCGAGGGACTAGCTTAAATGAGCAGTTCTTC	CASSRGTSLNEQFF
many	TRBD2	TRBV4-2	TRBJ2-2	TGTGCCAGCAGCACCCGAATCTTAGCGGGAGGCACAGTTGGGAACACCGGGGAGCTGTTTTTT	CASSTRILAGGTVGNTGELFF
-	TRBD2	TRBV11-2	TRBJ2-4	TGTGCCAGCAGCGTGGGACTAGCGAACATTCAGTACTTC	CASSVGLANIQYF
few	-	TRBV9	TRBJ2-5	TGTGCCAGCAGCGTAGTAGGGTCAGAGACCCAGTACTTC	CASSVVGSETQYF
few	-	TRBV20-1	TRBJ2-7	TGCAGTGCAGCGTGGGGGAAGAACTACGAGCAGTACTTC	CSAAWGKNYEQYF
-	-	TRBV6-1	TRBJ2-7	TGTGCCAGCAGCGCATCCCCTAGCTCCTACGAGCAGTACTTC	CASSASPSSYEQYF
-	TRBD1	TRBV5-1	TRBJ2-3	TGCGCCAGCAGCCCGATTCGACAGGGGGCTAGCACAGATACGCAGTATTTT	CASSPIRQGASTDTQYF
-	-	TRBV4-3	TRBJ2-1	TGCGCCAGCAGCCAAGATGTCGTAGGGTATGAGCAGTTCTTC	CASSQDVVGYEQFF
-	-	TRBV6-5	TRBJ2-3	TGTGCCAGCAGTTACTCGGACACAGATACGCAGTATTTT	CASSYSDTDTQYF
few	-	TRBV6-6	TRBJ2-5	TGTGCCAGCAGTTACTCAATGGAGACCCAGTACTTC	CASSYSMETQYF
-	TRBD1	TRBV6-5	TRBJ2-5	TGTGCCAGCAGTTTCCAGGGGGCCATAGAGACCCAGTACTTC	CASSFQGAIETQYF
-	-	TRBV9	TRBJ2-5	TGTGCCAGCAGCGTAGGGGGGGGCACCCGGGAGACCCAGTACTTC	CASSVGGGTRETQYF
few	TRBD2	TRBV11-3	TRBJ2-1	TGTGCCAGCAGCTTAGATGCCGGGACTAGTGGTGAGCAGTTCTTC	CASSLDAGTSGEQFF
few	-	TRBV5-1	TRBJ2-5	TGCGCCAGCAGCTATTGGCCTCGCGGAGAGACCCAGTACTTC	CASSYWPRGETQYF
-	TRBD2	TRBV12-3/TRBV12-4	TRBJ2-1	TGTGCCAGCACCTTTCTCCGGGGGGGCCACAATGAGCAGTTCTTC	CASTFLRGGHNEQFF
few	TRBD1	TRBV6-5	TRBJ2-6	TGTGCCAGCAGATACGGGACAGGGGACTCTGGGGCCAACGTCCTGACTTTC	CASRYGTGDSGANVLTF
many	-	TRBV4-3	TRBJ2-5	TGCGCCAGCAGCCAAGATTTGCCAGACCAAGAGACCCAGTACTTC	CASSQDLPDQETQYF
-	-	TRBV7-9	TRBJ2-2	TGTGCCAGCAGCCAAACGGGACTCTACACCGGGGAGCTGTTTTTT	CASSQTGLYTGELFF